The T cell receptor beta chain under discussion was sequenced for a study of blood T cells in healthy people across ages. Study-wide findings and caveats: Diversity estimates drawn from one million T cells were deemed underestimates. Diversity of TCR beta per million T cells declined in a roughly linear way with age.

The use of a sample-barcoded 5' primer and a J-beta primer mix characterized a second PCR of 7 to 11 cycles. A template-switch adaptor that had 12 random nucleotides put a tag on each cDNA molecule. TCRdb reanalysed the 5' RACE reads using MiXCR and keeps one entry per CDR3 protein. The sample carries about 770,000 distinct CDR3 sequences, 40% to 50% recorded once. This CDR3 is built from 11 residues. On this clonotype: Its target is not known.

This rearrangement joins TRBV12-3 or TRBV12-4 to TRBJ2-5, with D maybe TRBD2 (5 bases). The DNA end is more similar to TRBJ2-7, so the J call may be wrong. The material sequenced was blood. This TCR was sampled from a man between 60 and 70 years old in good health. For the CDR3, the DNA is TGTGCCAGCAAATTCGAGGGCGAGCAGTACTTC. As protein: CASKFEGEQYF.